One and the same sample provided the 26 T cell receptor beta chains below, sequenced in a study of T cell responses to AZD1222 COVID-19 vaccine. Profiled with immunoSEQ multiplex PCR; TCRdb holds only in-frame clones, not every one. The sample has around 150,000 clones, just under 95% seen once; the top ten hold roughly 5%. The material was peripheral blood, obtained on day 0 of AZD1222 vaccination. Receptors were obtained from an adult in good health.

This clone was counted a few times. This chain uses TRBV18 with TRBJ2-7; D might be TRBD1 (6 bases). Germline lookup yields CDR1 KGHSH and CDR2 LQKENI. Trimming removed 0 bases at V and 2 bases at J, with 14 bases between. The CDR3 has 16 residues. DNA for the CDR3: TGTGCCAGCTCACCACCGGTGGTTCAGGGGACCTACGAGCAGTACTTC. Residues: CASSPPVVQGTYEQYF.

The V and J genes are TRBV25-1 and TRBJ2-7; 12 bases align to TRBD1. This CDR3 contains 16 residues. Unmatched junction bases numbered 6, after V lost 2 bases and J lost 4 bases. CDR1 is MGHDK and CDR2 is SYGVNS in the germline V gene. CDR3: CASSEVLGQGAYEQYF. In nucleotides, the CDR3 is TGTGCCAGCAGTGAAGTTCTGGGACAGGGGGCATACGAGCAGTACTTC.

V is TRBV19 and J is TRBJ1-5, with a tentative D call TRBD1 (5 bases). Per the germline V gene, CDR1 is LNHDA and CDR2 is SQIVND (reference sequence). Trimming stripped 5 bases from V and 9 bases from J, with 17 bases between. This CDR3 region has 14 residues. CDR3 sequence: CASSPRDSDVPQHF. The CDR3 nucleotides read TGTGCCAGTAGTCCCCGGGACTCTGATGTGCCCCAGCATTTT.

The chain combines TRBV5-1 with TRBJ2-3, with 7 nucleotides matching TRBD1. V lost 0 bases and J lost 4; bases outside the gene matches: 8. The CDR3 is made up of 16 amino acids. Germline CDR1 SGHRS, CDR2 YFSETQ. The CDR3 is CASSLVTGIRADTQYF. Written as DNA, the CDR3 is TGCGCCAGCAGCTTGGTGACAGGGATTCGGGCAGATACGCAGTATTTT.

The V and J genes are TRBV20-1 and TRBJ2-5, with TRBD2 identical over 9 bases. This CDR3 has 17 amino acids. The germline V gene has CDR1 DFQATT and CDR2 SNEGSKA (reference sequence). V dropped 3 bases and J dropped 2; count of bases not matched to a gene: 13. The CDR3 loop reads CSASPLYSGSEQETQYF. DNA for the CDR3: TGCAGTGCTAGTCCGCTTTATAGCGGGAGCGAACAAGAGACCCAGTACTTC.

In its sample, this clone was seen once. The chain links TRBV5-1 to TRBJ2-3; 9 bases match TRBD2. J lost 1 base, V lost 4 bases, and 1 base had no gene match. Germline assignment: CDR1 SGHRS and CDR2 YFSETQ. The CDR3 sequence is 14 residues long. The chain's CDR3 is CASSERGGTDTQYF. The CDR3 DNA follows: TGCGCCAGCAGCGAGCGGGGGGGCACAGATACGCAGTATTTT.

This clone was recorded a few times. The V gene is TRBV18, the J gene TRBJ2-2, with D unresolved. The CDR3 length is 14 residues. V was shortened by 0 bases and J by 5 bases, with 7 bases between the two germline ends. CDR1 and CDR2 from the germline V gene are KGHSH and LQKENI. CDR3 DNA sequence: TGTGCCAGCTCACCACCCTCGGTGACCGGGGAGCTGTTTTTT. As protein: CASSPPSVTGELFF.

The chain couples TRBV3-1 (or the pseudogene TRBV3-2) to TRBJ1-1, with D hard to call. This CDR3 has 15 residues. The V and J ends lost 4 bases and 4 bases respectively, with 16 bases between them. The germline V gene has CDR1 LGHDT and CDR2 YNNKEL (reference sequence). This chain's CDR3 is CASSPTAGKATEAFF. The CDR3, as DNA: TGTGCCAGCAGCCCCACTGCTGGGAAGGCCACTGAAGCTTTCTTT.

This clone was picked up many times. The V call is TRBV6-4, the J call TRBJ2-2; D gene uncertain. V shed 2 bases and J shed 1 base, with 2 bases lying between them. The CDR3 runs to 13 residues. CDR1 is MRHNA and CDR2 is SNTAGT in the germline V gene. The CDR3 DNA reads TGTGCCAGCAGTGACAGGAACACCGGGGAGCTGTTTTTT. This translates into CASSDRNTGELFF.

J is TRBJ1-3 and V is TRBV7-8, with D possibly TRBD1 on 5 matching bases. Germline loops: CDR1 SGHVS, CDR2 FQNEAQ. The V end was cut by 5 bases, the J end by 3 bases, with 11 bases between. This CDR3 is 14 amino acids long. The CDR3 spells CASSPQGGGNTIYF. The CDR3, as DNA: TGTGCCAGCAGCCCCCAGGGAGGTGGAAACACCATATATTTT.

This chain connects TRBV19 to TRBJ1-4; unclear D gene. Trimming shortened V by 5 bases and J by 13 bases, and 17 bases separated the two germline ends. The CDR3 has 13 residues. The germline gives CDR1 LNHDA, CDR2 SQIVND (reference sequence). CDR3 amino acids: CASSVLQSAPLFF. The CDR3 DNA reads as TGTGCCAGTAGTGTCCTACAGAGCGCCCCACTGTTTTTT.

V gene TRBV6-1 combines with J gene TRBJ1-1; D gene uncertain. This CDR3 has 15 residues. Germline-derived CDR1 and CDR2 are MNHNS and SASEGT. Trimming removed 2 bases from V and 0 bases from J, with 10 bases in between. The DNA for the CDR3 is TGTGCCAGCAGTGAAACGTCAGTTGTGAACACTGAAGCTTTCTTT. It is translated as CASSETSVVNTEAFF.

The genes are TRBV27 and TRBJ1-2; TRBD1 matches at 7 bases. The CDR3 covers 15 residues. Germline assignment: CDR1 MNHEY and CDR2 SMNVEV (reference sequence). V dropped 7 bases and J dropped 6; count of bases not matched to a gene: 14. The CDR3 DNA sequence: TGTGCCAGCACCAACCAGGGGGTCCCATGGGATGGCTACACCTTC. This translates into CASTNQGVPWDGYTF.

J is TRBJ1-1 and V is TRBV19, with D uncertain. V was clipped by 3 bases and J by 5 bases, with 10 bases between them. Germline assignment: CDR1 LNHDA and CDR2 SQIVND (reference sequence). CDR3 size: 13 residues. The DNA of the CDR3 is TGTGCCAGTAGTATTGGGGTAGGGACTGAAGCTTTCTTT. Its translation is CASSIGVGTEAFF.

V usage is TRBV28 and J usage is TRBJ1-2; 7 bases are shared with TRBD1. The CDR3 is 15 residues long. In germline, CDR1 is MDHEN, CDR2 SYDVKM. The V gene end was trimmed by 6 bases and the J gene end by 5 bases; junction bases not matched to a gene: 12. The chain's CDR3 is CASRDSDRPDYGYTF. The CDR3 nucleotides read TGTGCCAGCAGGGACTCGGACAGGCCCGATTATGGCTACACCTTC.

The chain employs TRBV27 and TRBJ1-4, with D uncertain. CDR1 MNHEY and CDR2 SMNVEV come from the germline V gene (reference sequence). The CDR3 covers 13 residues. Trimming shortened V by 5 bases and J by 0 bases, and 4 bases separated the two germline ends. The CDR3 here is CASSHTTNEKLFF. CDR3 DNA: TGTGCCAGCAGTCACACAACTAATGAAAAACTGTTTTTT.

The genes are TRBV28 and TRBJ1-3; D might be TRBD1 (6 bases). V lost 5 bases to trimming and J lost 3 bases, with 11 bases between them. The germline CDR1 and CDR2 sequences are MDHEN and SYDVKM. This CDR3 has 14 residues. CDR3 amino acids: CASSTGPSGNTIYF. The CDR3 nucleotides read TGTGCCAGCAGTACAGGGCCGAGTGGAAACACCATATATTTT.

The J gene is TRBJ1-6, the V gene TRBV28, with a tentative D call TRBD1 (6 bases). The CDR3 runs to 14 residues. Germline V gives CDR1 MDHEN, CDR2 SYDVKM. Trimming took 3 bases from V and 10 from J, leaving 13 bases between them. The DNA of the CDR3 is TGTGCCAGCAGTTTGGGCAGGGGTTGGTCACCCCTCCACTTT. It encodes CASSLGRGWSPLHF.

V usage is TRBV29-1 and J usage is TRBJ1-5, with D possibly matching TRBD1 (6 bases). This CDR3 has 13 residues. The germline CDR1 and CDR2 sequences are SQVTM and ANQGSEA. The germline V and J ends were trimmed by 4 bases and 1 base, with 8 bases remaining between them. The CDR3 coding sequence is TGCAGCGTTGCCGGGGGCAGCAATCAGCCCCAGCATTTT. Translation: CSVAGGSNQPQHF.

The genes are TRBV7-2 and TRBJ1-2, with D uncertain. The V end lost 5 bases, the J end lost 8 bases, and 12 bases lay between the germline ends. The CDR3 sequence is 12 residues long. CDR1 SGHTA and CDR2 FQGNSA come from the germline V gene. CDR3: CASSPRAEGYTF. In DNA form, the CDR3 reads TGTGCCAGCAGCCCTCGCGCAGAAGGCTACACCTTC.

This clone occurred once. This chain links TRBV6-1 with TRBJ2-7, with 9 bases that match TRBD1. CDR1 and CDR2 (germline): MNHNS, SASEGT. There are 17 residues in the CDR3. V shed 2 bases, J shed 4 bases, and the junction held 12 bases outside the gene matches. The CDR3 bases are TGTGCCAGCAGTGAAATGCTCCTGGGACAGGGAATATACGAGCAGTACTTC. This translates into CASSEMLLGQGIYEQYF.

The J gene is TRBJ2-7, the V gene TRBV29-1; the D gene is possibly TRBD1 (6 bases). V was cut by 2 bases and J by 5 bases, with 19 bases left in between. Germline CDR1 is SQVTM and CDR2 is ANQGSEA. This CDR3 comprises 15 residues. The CDR3 here is CSVETIGTYQNEQYF. The CDR3 DNA follows: TGCAGCGTTGAAACTATAGGGACATATCAAAACGAGCAGTACTTC.

The CDR3 is CAISGGDRGSGNTIYF. The CDR3 region has the DNA TGTGCCATCAGTGGTGGGGACAGGGGATCTGGAAACACCATATATTTT. This rearrangement joins TRBV10-3 to TRBJ1-3, with 10 positions matching TRBD1. The CDR3 contains 16 residues. Germline V CDR1 and CDR2: ENHRY, SYGVKD. The ends lost 4 bases at V and 1 base at J; junction bases unmatched: 4.

This clone was counted a single time. CDR3 residues: CASSLGSAGEDQPQHF. As DNA, the CDR3 is TGTGCCAGCAGCTTAGGCTCGGCAGGTGAGGATCAGCCCCAGCATTTT. The V and J genes are TRBV7-9 and TRBJ1-5; D is undetermined. V shed 1 base and J shed 5 bases, with 15 bases lying between them. CDR1 and CDR2 (germline): SEHNR, FQNEAQ (reference sequence). The CDR3 loop spans 16 amino acids.

The gene calls are TRBV5-1 and TRBJ1-3, with D uncertain. The CDR3 has 17 amino acids. CDR1 is SGHRS, CDR2 YFSETQ, per germline. V lost 1 base, J lost 6 bases, and 20 bases lay in between. The CDR3 sequence: CASSLSSQQGGSNTIYF. The CDR3, as DNA: TGCGCCAGCAGCTTGTCCTCCCAGCAAGGAGGTTCAAACACCATATATTTT.

The sample holds a few counts of this clone. The gene calls are TRBV5-1 and TRBJ2-7, with D uncertain. The CDR3 runs 14 residues. V was pared by 3 bases and J by 2 bases, with 12 bases between. CDR1 and CDR2 from the germline V gene are SGHRS and YFSETQ. The CDR3 region is CASSSAGRTYEQYF. The CDR3 DNA follows: TGCGCCAGCAGCTCGGCCGGACGAACCTACGAGCAGTACTTC.